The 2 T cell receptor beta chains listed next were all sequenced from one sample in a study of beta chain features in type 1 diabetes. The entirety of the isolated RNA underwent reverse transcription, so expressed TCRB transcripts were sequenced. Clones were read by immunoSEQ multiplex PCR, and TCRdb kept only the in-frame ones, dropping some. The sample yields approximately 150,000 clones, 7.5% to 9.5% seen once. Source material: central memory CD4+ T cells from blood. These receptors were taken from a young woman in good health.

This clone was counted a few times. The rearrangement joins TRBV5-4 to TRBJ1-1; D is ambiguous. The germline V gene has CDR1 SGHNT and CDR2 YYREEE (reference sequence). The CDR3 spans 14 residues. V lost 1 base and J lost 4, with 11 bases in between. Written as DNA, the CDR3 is TGTGCCAGCAGCTTGAATTCGGGAAGCACTGAAGCTTTCTTT. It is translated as CASSLNSGSTEAFF.

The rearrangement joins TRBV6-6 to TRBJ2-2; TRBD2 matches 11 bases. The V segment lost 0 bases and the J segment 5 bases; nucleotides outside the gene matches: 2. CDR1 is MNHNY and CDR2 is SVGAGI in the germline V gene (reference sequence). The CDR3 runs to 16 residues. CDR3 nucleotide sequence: TGTGCCAGCAGTTACTCCAGGACTAGCGGGACCGGGGAGCTGTTTTTT. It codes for CASSYSRTSGTGELFF.